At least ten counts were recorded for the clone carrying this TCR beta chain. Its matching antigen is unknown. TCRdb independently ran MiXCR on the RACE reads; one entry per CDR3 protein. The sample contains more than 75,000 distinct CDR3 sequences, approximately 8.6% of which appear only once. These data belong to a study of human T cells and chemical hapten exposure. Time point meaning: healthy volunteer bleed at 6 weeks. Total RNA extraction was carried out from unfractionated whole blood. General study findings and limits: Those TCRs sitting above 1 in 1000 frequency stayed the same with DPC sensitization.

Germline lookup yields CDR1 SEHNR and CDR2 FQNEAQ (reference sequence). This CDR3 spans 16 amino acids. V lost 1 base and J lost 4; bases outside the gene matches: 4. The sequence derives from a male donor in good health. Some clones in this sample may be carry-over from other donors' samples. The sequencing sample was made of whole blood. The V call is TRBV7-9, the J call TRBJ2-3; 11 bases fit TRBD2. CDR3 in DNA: TGTGCCAGCAGCTTAGGGCTAGCGGGAGGAGCAGATACGCAGTATTTT. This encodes CASSLGLAGGADTQYF. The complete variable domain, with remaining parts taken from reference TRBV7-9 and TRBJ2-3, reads DTGVSQNPRHKITKRGQNVTFRCDPISEHNRLYWYRQTLGQGPEFLTYFQNEAQLEKSRLLSDRFSAERPKGSFSTLEIQRTEQGDSAMYLCASSLGLAGGADTQYFGPGTRLTVL.